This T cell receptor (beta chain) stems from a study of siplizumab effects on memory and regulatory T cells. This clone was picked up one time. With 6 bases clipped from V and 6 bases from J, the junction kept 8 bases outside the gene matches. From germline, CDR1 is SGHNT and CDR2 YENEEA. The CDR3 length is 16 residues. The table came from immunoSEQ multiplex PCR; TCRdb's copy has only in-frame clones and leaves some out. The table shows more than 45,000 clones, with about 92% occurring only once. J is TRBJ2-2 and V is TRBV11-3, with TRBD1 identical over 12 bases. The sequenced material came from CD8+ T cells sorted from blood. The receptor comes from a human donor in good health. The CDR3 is CASSEWGQGASGELFF. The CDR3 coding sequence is TGTGCCAGCAGTGAATGGGGACAGGGGGCTTCCGGGGAGCTGTTTTTT.